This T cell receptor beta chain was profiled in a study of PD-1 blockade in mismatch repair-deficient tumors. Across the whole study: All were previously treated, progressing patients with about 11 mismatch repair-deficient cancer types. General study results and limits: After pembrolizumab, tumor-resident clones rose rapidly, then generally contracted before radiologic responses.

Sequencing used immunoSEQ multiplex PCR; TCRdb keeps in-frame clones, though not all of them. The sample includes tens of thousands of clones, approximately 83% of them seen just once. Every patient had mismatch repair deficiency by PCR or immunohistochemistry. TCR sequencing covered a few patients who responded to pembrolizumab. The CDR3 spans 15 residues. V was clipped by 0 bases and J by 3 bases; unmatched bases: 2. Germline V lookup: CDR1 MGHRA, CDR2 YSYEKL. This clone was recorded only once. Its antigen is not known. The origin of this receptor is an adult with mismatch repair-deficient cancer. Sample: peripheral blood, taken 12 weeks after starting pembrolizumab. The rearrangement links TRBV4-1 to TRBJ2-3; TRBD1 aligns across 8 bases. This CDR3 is CASSQEGQGTDTQYF. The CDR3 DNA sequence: TGCGCCAGCAGCCAAGAAGGACAGGGAACAGATACGCAGTATTTT.